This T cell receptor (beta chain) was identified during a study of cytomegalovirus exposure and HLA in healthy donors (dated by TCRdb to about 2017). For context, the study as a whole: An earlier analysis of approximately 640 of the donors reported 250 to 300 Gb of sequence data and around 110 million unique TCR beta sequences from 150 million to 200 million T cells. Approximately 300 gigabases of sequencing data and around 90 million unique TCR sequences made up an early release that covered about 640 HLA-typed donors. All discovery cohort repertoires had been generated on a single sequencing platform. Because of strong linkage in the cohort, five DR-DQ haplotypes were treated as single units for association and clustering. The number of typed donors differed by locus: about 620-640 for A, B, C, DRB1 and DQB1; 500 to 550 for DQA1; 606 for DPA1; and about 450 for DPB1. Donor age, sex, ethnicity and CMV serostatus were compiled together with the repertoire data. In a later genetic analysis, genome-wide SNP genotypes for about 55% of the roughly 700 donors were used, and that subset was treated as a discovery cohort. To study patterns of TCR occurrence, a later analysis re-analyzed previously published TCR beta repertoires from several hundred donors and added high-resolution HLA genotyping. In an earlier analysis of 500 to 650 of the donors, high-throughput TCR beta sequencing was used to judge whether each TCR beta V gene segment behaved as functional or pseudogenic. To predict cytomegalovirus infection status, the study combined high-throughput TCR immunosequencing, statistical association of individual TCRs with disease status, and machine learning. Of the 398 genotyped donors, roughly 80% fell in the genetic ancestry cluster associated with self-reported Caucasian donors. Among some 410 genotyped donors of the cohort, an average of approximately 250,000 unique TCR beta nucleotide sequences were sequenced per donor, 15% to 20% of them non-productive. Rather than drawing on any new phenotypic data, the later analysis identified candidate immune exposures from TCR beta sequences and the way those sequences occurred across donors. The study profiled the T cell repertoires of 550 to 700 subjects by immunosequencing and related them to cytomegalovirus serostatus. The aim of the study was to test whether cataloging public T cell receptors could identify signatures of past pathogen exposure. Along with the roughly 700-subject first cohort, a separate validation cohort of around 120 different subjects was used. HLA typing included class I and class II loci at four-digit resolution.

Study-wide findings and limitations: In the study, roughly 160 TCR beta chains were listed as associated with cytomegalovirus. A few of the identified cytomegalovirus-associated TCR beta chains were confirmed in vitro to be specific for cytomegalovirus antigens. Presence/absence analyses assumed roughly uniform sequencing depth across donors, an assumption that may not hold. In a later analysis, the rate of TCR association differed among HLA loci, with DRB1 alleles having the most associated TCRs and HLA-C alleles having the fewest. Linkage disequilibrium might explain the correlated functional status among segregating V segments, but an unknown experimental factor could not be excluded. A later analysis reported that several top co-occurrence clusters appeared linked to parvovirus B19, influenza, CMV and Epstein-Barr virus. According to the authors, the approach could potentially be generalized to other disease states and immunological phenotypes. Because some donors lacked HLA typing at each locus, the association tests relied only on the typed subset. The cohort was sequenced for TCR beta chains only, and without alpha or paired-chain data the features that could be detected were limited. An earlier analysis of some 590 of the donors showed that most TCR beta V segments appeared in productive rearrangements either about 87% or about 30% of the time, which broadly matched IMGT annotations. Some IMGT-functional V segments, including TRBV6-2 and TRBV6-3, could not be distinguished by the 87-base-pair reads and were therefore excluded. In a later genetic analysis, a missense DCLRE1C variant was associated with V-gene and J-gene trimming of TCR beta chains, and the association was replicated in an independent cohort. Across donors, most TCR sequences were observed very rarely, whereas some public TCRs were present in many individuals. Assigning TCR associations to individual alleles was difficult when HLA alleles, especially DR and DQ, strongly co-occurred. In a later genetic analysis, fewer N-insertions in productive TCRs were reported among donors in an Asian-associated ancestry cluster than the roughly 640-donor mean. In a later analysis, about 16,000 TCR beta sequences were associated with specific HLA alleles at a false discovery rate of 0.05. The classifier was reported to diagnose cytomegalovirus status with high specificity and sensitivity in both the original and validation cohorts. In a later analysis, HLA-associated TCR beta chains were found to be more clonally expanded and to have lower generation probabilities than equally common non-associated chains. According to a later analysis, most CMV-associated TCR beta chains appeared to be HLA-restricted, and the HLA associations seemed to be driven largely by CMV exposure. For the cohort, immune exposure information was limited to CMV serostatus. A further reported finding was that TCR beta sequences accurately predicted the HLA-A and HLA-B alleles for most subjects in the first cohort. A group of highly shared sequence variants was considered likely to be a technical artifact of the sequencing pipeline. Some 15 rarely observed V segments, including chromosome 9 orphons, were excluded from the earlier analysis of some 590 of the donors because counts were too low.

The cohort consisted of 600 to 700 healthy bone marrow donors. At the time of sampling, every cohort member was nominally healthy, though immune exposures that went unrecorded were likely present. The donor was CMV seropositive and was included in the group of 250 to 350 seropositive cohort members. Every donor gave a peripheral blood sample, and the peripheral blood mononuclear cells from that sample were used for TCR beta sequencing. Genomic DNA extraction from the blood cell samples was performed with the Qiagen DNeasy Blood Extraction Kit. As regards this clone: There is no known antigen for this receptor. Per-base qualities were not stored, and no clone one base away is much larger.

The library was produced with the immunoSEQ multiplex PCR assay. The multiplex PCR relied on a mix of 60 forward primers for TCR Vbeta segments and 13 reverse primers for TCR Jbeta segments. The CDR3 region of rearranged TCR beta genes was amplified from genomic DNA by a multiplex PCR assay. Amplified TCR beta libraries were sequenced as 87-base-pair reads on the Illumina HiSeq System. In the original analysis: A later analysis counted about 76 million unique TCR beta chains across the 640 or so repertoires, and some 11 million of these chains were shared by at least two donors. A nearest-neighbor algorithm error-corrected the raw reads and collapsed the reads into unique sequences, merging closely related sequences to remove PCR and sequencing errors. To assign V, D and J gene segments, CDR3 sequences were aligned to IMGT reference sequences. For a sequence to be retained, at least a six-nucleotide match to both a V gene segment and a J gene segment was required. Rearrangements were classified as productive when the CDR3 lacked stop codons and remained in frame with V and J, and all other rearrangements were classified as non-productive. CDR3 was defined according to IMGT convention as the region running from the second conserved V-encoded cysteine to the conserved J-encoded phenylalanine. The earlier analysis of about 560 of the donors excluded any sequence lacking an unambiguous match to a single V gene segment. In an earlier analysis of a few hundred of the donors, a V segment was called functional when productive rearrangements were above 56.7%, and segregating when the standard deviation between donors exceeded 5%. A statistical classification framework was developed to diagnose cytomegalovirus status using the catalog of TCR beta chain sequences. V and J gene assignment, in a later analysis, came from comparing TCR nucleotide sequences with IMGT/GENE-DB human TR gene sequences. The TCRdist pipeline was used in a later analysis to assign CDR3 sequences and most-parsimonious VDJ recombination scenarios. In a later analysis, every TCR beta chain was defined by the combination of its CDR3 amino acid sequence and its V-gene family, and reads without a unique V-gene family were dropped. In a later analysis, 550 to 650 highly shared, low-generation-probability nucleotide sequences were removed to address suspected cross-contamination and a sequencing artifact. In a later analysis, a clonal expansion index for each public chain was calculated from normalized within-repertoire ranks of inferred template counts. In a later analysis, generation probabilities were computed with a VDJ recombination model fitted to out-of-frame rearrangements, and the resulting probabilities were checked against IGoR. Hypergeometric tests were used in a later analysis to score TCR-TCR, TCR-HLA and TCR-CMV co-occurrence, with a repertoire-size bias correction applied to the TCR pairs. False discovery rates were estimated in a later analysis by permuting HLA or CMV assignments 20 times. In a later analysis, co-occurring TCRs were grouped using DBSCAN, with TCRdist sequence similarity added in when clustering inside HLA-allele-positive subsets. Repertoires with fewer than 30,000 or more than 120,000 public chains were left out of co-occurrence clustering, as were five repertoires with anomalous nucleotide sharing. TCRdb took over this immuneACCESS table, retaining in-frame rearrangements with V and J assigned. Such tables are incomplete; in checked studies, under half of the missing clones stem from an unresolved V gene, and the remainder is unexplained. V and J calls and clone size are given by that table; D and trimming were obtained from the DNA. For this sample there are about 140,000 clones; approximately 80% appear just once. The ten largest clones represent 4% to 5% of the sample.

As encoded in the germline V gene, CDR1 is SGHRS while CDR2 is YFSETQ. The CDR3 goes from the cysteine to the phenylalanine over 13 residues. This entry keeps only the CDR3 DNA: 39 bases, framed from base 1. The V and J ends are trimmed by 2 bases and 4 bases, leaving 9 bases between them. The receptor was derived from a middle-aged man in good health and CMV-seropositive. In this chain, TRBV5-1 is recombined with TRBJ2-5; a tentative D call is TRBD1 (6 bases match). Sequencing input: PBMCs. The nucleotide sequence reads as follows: TGCGCCAGCAGCTTTGGGGGCCGAGAGACCCAGTACTTC. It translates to CASSFGGRETQYF.